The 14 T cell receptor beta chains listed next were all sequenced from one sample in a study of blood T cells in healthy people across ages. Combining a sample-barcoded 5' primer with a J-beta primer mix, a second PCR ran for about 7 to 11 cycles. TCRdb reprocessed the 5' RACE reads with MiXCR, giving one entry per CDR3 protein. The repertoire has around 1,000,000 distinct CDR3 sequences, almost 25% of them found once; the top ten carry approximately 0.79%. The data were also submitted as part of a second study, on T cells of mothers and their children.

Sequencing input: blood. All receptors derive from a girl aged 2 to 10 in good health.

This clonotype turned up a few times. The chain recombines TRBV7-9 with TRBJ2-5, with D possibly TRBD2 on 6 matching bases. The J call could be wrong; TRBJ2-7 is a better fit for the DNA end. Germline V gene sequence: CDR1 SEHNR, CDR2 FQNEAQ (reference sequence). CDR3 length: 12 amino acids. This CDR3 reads CASSLGLNEQYF. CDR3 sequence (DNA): TGTGCCAGCAGCTTGGGACTCAACGAGCAGTACTTC.

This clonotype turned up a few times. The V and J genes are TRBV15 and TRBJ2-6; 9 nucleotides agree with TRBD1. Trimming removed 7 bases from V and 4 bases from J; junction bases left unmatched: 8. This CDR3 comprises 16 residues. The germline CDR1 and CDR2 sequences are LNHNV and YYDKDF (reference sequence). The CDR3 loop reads CATMTGGRPGANVLTF. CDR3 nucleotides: TGTGCCACCATGACAGGGGGTCGACCCGGGGCCAACGTCCTGACTTTC.

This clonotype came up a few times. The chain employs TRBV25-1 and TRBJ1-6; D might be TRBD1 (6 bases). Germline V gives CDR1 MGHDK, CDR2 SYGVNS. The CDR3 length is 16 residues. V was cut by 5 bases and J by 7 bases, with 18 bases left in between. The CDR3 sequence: CASSSTTRDTNSPLHF. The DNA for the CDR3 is TGTGCCAGCAGTTCCACTACCCGGGACACCAATTCACCCCTCCACTTT.

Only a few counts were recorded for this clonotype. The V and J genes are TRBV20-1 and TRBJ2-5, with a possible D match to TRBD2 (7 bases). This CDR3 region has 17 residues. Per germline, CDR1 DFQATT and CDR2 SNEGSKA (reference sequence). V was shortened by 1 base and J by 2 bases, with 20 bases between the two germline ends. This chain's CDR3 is CSARALTGGRRQETQYF. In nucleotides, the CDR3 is TGCAGTGCTAGAGCCCTGACCGGGGGGCGACGGCAAGAGACCCAGTACTTC.

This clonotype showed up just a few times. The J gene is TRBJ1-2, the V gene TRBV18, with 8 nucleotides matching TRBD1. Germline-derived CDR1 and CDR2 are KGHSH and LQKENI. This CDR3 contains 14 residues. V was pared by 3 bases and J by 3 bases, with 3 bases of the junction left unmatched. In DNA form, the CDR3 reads TGTGCCAGCTCACCTCAGGGGGCGGACTATGGCTACACCTTC. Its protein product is CASSPQGADYGYTF.

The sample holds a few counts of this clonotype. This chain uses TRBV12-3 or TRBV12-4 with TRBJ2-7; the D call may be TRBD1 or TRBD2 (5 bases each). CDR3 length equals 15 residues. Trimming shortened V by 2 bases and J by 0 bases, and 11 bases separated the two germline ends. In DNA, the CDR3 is TGTGCCAGCAGTTTAAGGGACCCGAGCTCCTACGAGCAGTACTTC. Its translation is CASSLRDPSSYEQYF.

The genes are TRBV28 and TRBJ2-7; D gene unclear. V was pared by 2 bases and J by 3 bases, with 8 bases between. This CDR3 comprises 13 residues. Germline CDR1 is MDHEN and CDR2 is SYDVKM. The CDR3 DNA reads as TGTGCCAGCAGTTTAACGGAACGCTACGAGCAGTACTTC. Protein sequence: CASSLTERYEQYF.

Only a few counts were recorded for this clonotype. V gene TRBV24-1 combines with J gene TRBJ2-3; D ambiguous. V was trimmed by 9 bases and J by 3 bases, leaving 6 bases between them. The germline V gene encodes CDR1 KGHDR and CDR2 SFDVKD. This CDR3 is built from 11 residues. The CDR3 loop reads CATGRTDTQYF. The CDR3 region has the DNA TGTGCCACCGGCAGGACAGATACGCAGTATTTT.

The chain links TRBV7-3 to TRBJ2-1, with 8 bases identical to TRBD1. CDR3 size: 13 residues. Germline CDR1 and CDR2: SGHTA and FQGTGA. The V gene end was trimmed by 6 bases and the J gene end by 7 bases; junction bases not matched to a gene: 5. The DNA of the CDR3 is TGTGCCAGCAGGCAGACAGGGGTAAATGAGCAGTTCTTC. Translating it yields CASRQTGVNEQFF. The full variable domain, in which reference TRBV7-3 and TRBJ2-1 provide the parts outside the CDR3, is GAGVSQTPSNKVTEKGKYVELRCDPISGHTALYWYRQSLGQGPEFLIYFQGTGAADDSGLPNDRFFAVRPEGSVSTLKIQRTERGDSAVYLCASRQTGVNEQFFGPGTRLTVL.

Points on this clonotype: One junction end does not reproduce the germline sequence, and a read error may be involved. CDR3 in DNA: TGTGCCAGCAGGAAGTTTAGCGGGGCTGGGGAGACCCAGCACTTC. This translates into CASRKFSGAGETQHF. The chain employs TRBV2 and TRBJ2-1; 8 bases agree with TRBD2. Germline V gene lookup returns CDR1 SNHLY and CDR2 FYNNEI. This CDR3 comprises 15 residues.

The CDR3 region is CASSFRNQETQYF. The CDR3, as DNA: TGTGCCAGCAGTTTCCGGAACCAAGAGACCCAGTACTTC. The genes are TRBV28 and TRBJ2-5; no firm D call. The V end was cut by 3 bases, the J end by 0 bases, with 5 bases between. Germline V CDR1 and CDR2: MDHEN, SYDVKM. This CDR3 spans 13 amino acids.

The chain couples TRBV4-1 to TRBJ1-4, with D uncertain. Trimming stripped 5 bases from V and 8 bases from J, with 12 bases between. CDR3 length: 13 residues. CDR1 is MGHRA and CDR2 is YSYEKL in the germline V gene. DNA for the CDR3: TGCGCCAGCAGCGGGGAGCACAGCGAAAAACTGTTTTTT. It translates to CASSGEHSEKLFF.

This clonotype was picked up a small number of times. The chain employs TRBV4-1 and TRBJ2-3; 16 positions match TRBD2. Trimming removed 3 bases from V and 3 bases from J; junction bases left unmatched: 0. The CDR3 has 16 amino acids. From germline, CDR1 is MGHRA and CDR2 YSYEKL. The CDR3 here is CASSQGLAGGTDTQYF. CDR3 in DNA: TGCGCCAGCAGCCAGGGACTAGCGGGAGGGACAGATACGCAGTATTTT.

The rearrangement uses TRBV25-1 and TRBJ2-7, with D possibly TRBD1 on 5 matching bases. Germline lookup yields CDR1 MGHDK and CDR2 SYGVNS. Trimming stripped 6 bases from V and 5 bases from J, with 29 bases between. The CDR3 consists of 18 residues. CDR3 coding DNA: TGTGCCAGCAGCGGTACCAATTATAATCAGGGTAGGGTGGACGAGCAGTACTTC. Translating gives CASSGTNYNQGRVDEQYF.